The 20 T cell receptor beta chains below were found in one sample sequenced in a study of radiation and T cells in renal cell carcinoma. Time point: baseline pretreatment blood. The sample's treatment: 15 Gy SBRT to primary tumor, nephrectomy 4 weeks later. Here immunoSEQ multiplex PCR was the method, and the copy in TCRdb shows in-frame clones only, minus some. The sample records about 140,000 clones, approximately 82% being singletons. This specimen consisted of blood, obtained from a patient whose treatment included radiotherapy and nephrectomy. These receptors came from a woman aged 50 to 65 with renal cell carcinoma.

This clone has only one observation. Written as DNA, the CDR3 is TGTGCCAGCTCCCGTGGGGGGGGCTACGAGCAGTACTTC. This translates into CASSRGGGYEQYF. The V gene is TRBV9, the J gene TRBJ2-7; TRBD2 matches 7 bases. The CDR3 is 13 residues long. Losses at the gene ends were 7 bases for V and 3 bases for J; bases not matched to a gene: 7. Germline V CDR1 and CDR2: SGDLS, YYNGEE.

This clone appeared once. The CDR3 nucleotides read TGCGCCAGCAGCTTGGGGACTAGCGGTACAGATACGCAGTATTTT. This gives the protein CASSLGTSGTDTQYF. The rearrangement joins TRBV5-1 to TRBJ2-3; TRBD2 agrees at 10 bases. CDR3 length: 15 amino acids. Germline lookup yields CDR1 SGHRS and CDR2 YFSETQ. The junction had 1 base not matched to a gene; V was cut back by 0 bases and J by 3 bases.

This chain links TRBV29-1 with TRBJ2-3; 9 bases are a match to TRBD2. This CDR3 spans 14 amino acids. Germline CDR1 reads SQVTM; CDR2 reads ANQGSEA. The V segment lost 7 bases and the J segment 2 bases; nucleotides outside the gene matches: 7. In nucleotides, the CDR3 is TGCAGCGGGAAGCGGGGGGCGACCACAGATACGCAGTATTTT. Protein sequence: CSGKRGATTDTQYF.

This chain connects TRBV7-9 to TRBJ2-7; 11 bases are a match to TRBD2. The CDR3 is made up of 15 amino acids. V lost 5 bases and J lost 2; bases outside the gene matches: 5. The germline V gene has CDR1 SEHNR and CDR2 FQNEAQ (reference sequence). CDR3 sequence reads: CASSPLAGGPYEQYF. CDR3 DNA: TGTGCCAGCAGCCCCCTAGCGGGGGGCCCCTACGAGCAGTACTTC.

The chain employs TRBV5-4 and TRBJ2-5, with D perhaps being TRBD1 or TRBD2 (5 bases each). V was trimmed by 2 bases and J by 4 bases, leaving 9 bases between them. The CDR3 covers 13 residues. Germline V gene data show CDR1 as SGHNT and CDR2 as YYREEE (reference sequence). CDR3 region: CASSLAGRETQYF. The DNA of the CDR3 is TGTGCCAGCAGCTTAGCAGGGAGAGAGACCCAGTACTTC.

The chain couples TRBV19 to TRBJ2-2; no clear D gene. Germline lookup yields CDR1 LNHDA and CDR2 SQIVND (reference sequence). V lost 8 bases to trimming and J lost 0 bases, with 10 bases between them. The CDR3 covers 14 residues. As DNA, the CDR3 is TGTGCCAGTGGCGAAACAGCGAACACCGGGGAGCTGTTTTTT. Its protein product is CASGETANTGELFF.

In this sample, this clone turned up once. The genes are TRBV9 and TRBJ2-1; no definite D call. The V end lost 0 bases, the J end lost 10 bases, and 8 bases lay between the germline ends. CDR3 length: 12 amino acids. Germline CDR1 SGDLS, CDR2 YYNGEE. In DNA form, the CDR3 reads TGTGCCAGCAGCGTAGCTTTCGGGGAGCAGTTCTTC. Its protein is CASSVAFGEQFF.

This clone showed up just a few times. The chain carries TRBV10-3 and TRBJ2-7; 8 bases match TRBD2. Germline trimming cut 2 bases from V and 5 bases from J; bases unmatched to any gene: 8. This CDR3 has 15 residues. Germline V CDR1 and CDR2: ENHRY, SYGVKD. DNA of the CDR3: TGTGCCATCAGTGAGCTCGAAGCGGGAGTTGACGAGCAGTACTTC. It specifies CAISELEAGVDEQYF.

The chain has TRBV2 and TRBJ2-1; 9 nucleotides agree with TRBD1. The CDR3 is 15 amino acids. The J segment lost 1 base and the V segment lost 5 bases, leaving 3 bases of the junction unmatched. CDR1 is SNHLY and CDR2 is FYNNEI in the germline V gene. CDR3 sequence (DNA): TGTGCCAGCAGTATTGGACAGGGGTCCTACAATGAGCAGTTCTTC. Amino acids: CASSIGQGSYNEQFF.

The gene calls are TRBV5-1 and TRBJ1-4; D not certain. Trimming left V 3 bases short and J 4 bases short, with 13 bases between. The CDR3 has 15 amino acids. Germline loops: CDR1 SGHRS, CDR2 YFSETQ. The CDR3 here is CASSSDGDRNEKLFF. CDR3 nucleotide sequence: TGCGCCAGCAGCTCGGACGGCGACCGTAATGAAAAACTGTTTTTT.

The V gene is TRBV4-2, the J gene TRBJ2-1, with TRBD1 identical over 8 bases. With V trimmed by 3 bases and J by 4 bases, 8 bases remained unmatched. The CDR3 consists of 16 residues. Germline V gives CDR1 LGHNA, CDR2 YNFKEQ. CDR3 DNA sequence: TGTGCCAGCAGCCAGGACCCGGGACAGGCTTACAATGAGCAGTTCTTC. Protein product: CASSQDPGQAYNEQFF.

The chain employs TRBV5-6 and TRBJ1-2, with no clear D. CDR1 SGHDT and CDR2 YYEEEE come from the germline V gene. V lost 0 bases and J 8 bases, leaving 8 bases between the germline ends. CDR3 length: 12 amino acids. In DNA, the CDR3 is TGTGCCAGCAGCTTGGAGGGATTGGGCTACACCTTC. Its translation: CASSLEGLGYTF.

This clone was counted between two and nine times. The identical CDR3 is also encoded by other nucleotide sequences in the sample. J is TRBJ1-1 and V is TRBV6-5; D ambiguous. With 2 bases removed from V and 0 bases from J, the gap between germline ends came to 7 bases. This CDR3 is built from 14 residues. Germline V gene data show CDR1 as MNHEY and CDR2 as SVGAGI. CDR3 DNA: TGTGCCAGCAGTTACAGGGTTATGAACACTGAAGCTTTCTTT. It is translated as CASSYRVMNTEAFF.

This chain connects TRBV18 to TRBJ1-1, with TRBD1 as a possible D gene (5 bases). The V end lost 5 bases, the J end lost 7 bases, and 14 bases lay between the germline ends. The CDR3 has 13 residues. Germline CDR1 and CDR2: KGHSH and LQKENI. This CDR3 reads CASSRTGTGEAFF. CDR3 sequence (DNA): TGTGCCAGCTCAAGAACCGGGACGGGTGAAGCTTTCTTT.

The gene calls are TRBV6-6 and TRBJ1-2; 8 nucleotides line up with TRBD1. The germline CDR1 and CDR2 sequences are MNHNY and SVGAGI (reference sequence). The CDR3 contains 13 residues. Losses at the gene ends were 6 bases for V and 7 bases for J; bases not matched to a gene: 7. Written as DNA, the CDR3 is TGTGCCAGCAGCCGACGACAGGGGTTTGGCTACACCTTC. Protein sequence: CASSRRQGFGYTF.

The chain has TRBV7-9 and TRBJ1-1; 7 positions match TRBD1. The CDR3 loop spans 14 amino acids. Germline CDR1 reads SEHNR; CDR2 reads FQNEAQ (reference sequence). With V trimmed by 5 bases and J by 1 base, 4 bases remained unmatched. The CDR3 protein is CASSPQGGNTEAFF. DNA of the CDR3: TGTGCCAGCAGCCCCCAGGGGGGGAACACTGAAGCTTTCTTT.

V gene TRBV6-5 combines with J gene TRBJ1-1, with D unresolved. This CDR3 has 13 residues. The germline V gene has CDR1 MNHEY and CDR2 SVGAGI. Trimming stripped 10 bases from V and 1 base from J, with 13 bases between. CDR3 sequence reads: CATQMGGNTEAFF. Here the CDR3 DNA reads TGTGCCACCCAGATGGGTGGGAACACTGAAGCTTTCTTT.

The V gene is TRBV7-3, the J gene TRBJ1-1, with D possibly being TRBD1 (5 bases). Germline loops: CDR1 SGHTA, CDR2 FQGTGA. CDR3 length: 13 amino acids. The V end was cut by 4 bases, the J end by 0 bases, with 6 bases between. DNA of the CDR3: TGTGCCAGCAGCTCGGGGGTGAACACTGAAGCTTTCTTT. Its protein product is CASSSGVNTEAFF.

The gene calls are TRBV2 and TRBJ2-7, with D tentatively TRBD1 (6 bases). This CDR3 spans 13 amino acids. Trimming pared 7 bases from V and 4 bases from J, leaving 14 bases between. Germline values: CDR1 SNHLY, CDR2 FYNNEI. The CDR3 region is CASKFSGEYEQYF. CDR3 DNA sequence: TGTGCCAGCAAGTTCTCAGGGGAATACGAGCAGTACTTC. The full variable domain, completed using reference TRBV2 and TRBJ2-7, is EPEVTQTPSHQVTQMGQEVILRCVPISNHLYFYWYRQILGQKVEFLVSFYNNEISEKSEIFDDQFSVERPDGSNFTLKIRSTKLEDSAMYFCASKFSGEYEQYFGPGTRLTVT.

The V and J genes are TRBV5-6 and TRBJ1-4; the D gene is possibly TRBD1 (6 bases). The germline V gene encodes CDR1 SGHDT and CDR2 YYEEEE. Trimming took off 0 bases at V and 8 bases at J, with 11 bases between the two ends. CDR3 length: 14 residues. Here the CDR3 DNA reads TGTGCCAGCAGCTTGGTTCGGGGGGCGGAAAAACTGTTTTTT. Protein: CASSLVRGAEKLFF.